This TCR beta chain was recorded in a study of monozygotic twins with inflammatory bowel disease. With the 5' RACE reads reprocessed, TCRdb shows one record per CDR3 protein and no DNA. The sample totals some 210,000 distinct CDR3 sequences. The CDR3 spans 13 residues. CDR1 is SGHVS, CDR2 FNYEAQ, per germline. Sequencing was done on a sample of blood. The chain is built from TRBV7-6 and TRBJ1-2. This TCR came from a human donor with ulcerative colitis or Crohn's disease, or a healthy co-twin of an affected twin (not recorded which). This CDR3 is CASSLNSDYGYTF.